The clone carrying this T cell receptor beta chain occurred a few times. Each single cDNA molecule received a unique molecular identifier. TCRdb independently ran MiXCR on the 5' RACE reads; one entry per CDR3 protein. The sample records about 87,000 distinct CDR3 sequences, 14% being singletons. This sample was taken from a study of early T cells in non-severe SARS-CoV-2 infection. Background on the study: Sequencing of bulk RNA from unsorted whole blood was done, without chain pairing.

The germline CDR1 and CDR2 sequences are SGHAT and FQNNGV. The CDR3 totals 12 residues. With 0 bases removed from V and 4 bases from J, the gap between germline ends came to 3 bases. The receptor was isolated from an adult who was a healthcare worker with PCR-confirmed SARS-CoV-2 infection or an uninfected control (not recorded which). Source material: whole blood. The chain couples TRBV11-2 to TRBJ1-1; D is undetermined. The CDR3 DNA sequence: TGTGCCAGCAGCTTAGATCGCACTGAAGCTTTCTTT. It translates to CASSLDRTEAFF.